The clone carrying this T cell receptor (beta chain) was counted once. The antigen is not known. This sample is part of a study of Ad26.COV2.S vaccination and SARS-CoV-2 variants. Notes on the study in general: Responses of spike-specific T cells (both CD8+ and CD4+) reportedly showed substantial breadth after vaccination.

TCRdb keeps only in-frame clones here, not all; method: immunoSEQ multiplex PCR. The sample yields roughly 400,000 clones, about 92% seen once. This sample's treatment: roughly 20 received Ad26.COV2.S at low or high dose, single or two shots; about five received placebo; per-sample allocation not given. On day 63 after the first injection, vaccine and placebo recipients gave samples. The clonotype was recovered from a person aged 18-60 years who received the Ad26.COV2.S COVID-19 vaccine or a placebo. The sequences come from peripheral blood, collected in a trial of Ad26.COV2.S vaccine versus placebo.

Here the CDR3 DNA reads TGTGCCAGTAGTATAGAAAGGGGGGGGAATCAGTACGAGCAGTACTTC. This codes for CASSIERGGNQYEQYF. This rearrangement joins TRBV19 to TRBJ2-7; D is possibly TRBD2 (7 bases). V was clipped by 0 bases and J by 4 bases, with 16 bases between them. From germline, CDR1 is LNHDA and CDR2 SQIVND (reference sequence). The CDR3 contains 16 residues.